The rows below give T cell receptor beta chains drawn from one sample of a study of blood T cells in healthy people across ages. TCRdb reprocessed the 5' RACE reads with MiXCR, giving one entry per CDR3 protein. The table has about 1,600,000 distinct CDR3 sequences, roughly 45% seen once; the top ten hold less than 8%. Sequenced: blood. These receptors all stem from a woman aged 18-30 years in good health. Both conserved end residues are part of each CDR3. D genes are given only for firm matches. Clone size, where shown, is once, few, many, or a class for clones that have expanded.

-	TRBV4-2	-	15	TRBJ1-2	CASSQVRGDNYGYTF	TGTGCCAGCAGCCAAGTTAGGGGTGATAACTATGGCTACACCTTC
many	TRBV4-1	-	13	TRBJ2-5	CASSQARGETQYF	TGCGCCAGCAGCCAAGCCAGAGGAGAGACCCAGTACTTC
few	TRBV12-3/TRBV12-4	-	15	TRBJ2-3	CASSFRRGRTDTQYF	TGTGCCAGCAGTTTCAGGCGGGGGCGCACAGATACGCAGTATTTT
-	TRBV24-1	-	15	TRBJ2-1	CATSDPRGSGNEQFF	TGTGCCACCAGTGACCCAAGGGGGTCCGGCAATGAGCAGTTCTTC
-	TRBV9	-	14	TRBJ1-6	CASSVEISGSPLHF	TGTGCCAGCAGCGTAGAGATCTCGGGATCACCCCTCCACTTT
-	TRBV4-1	TRBD2	16	TRBJ2-1	CASSQDSTGGDNEQFF	TGCGCCAGCAGCCAAGATTCGACGGGAGGGGACAATGAGCAGTTCTTC
-	TRBV6-5	-	12	TRBJ2-2	CALRGSTGELFF	TGTGCCCTCAGAGGCTCCACCGGGGAGCTGTTTTTT
-	TRBV21-1	-	15	TRBJ2-5	CASSTVTGSQETQYF	TGTGCCAGCAGCACCGTGACAGGGTCCCAAGAGACCCAGTACTTC
-	TRBV29-1	-	12	TRBJ1-4	CSPFHGDEKLFF	TGCAGCCCCTTCCACGGGGACGAAAAACTGTTTTTT
-	TRBV20-1	-	13	TRBJ2-5	CSASSGHQETQYF	TGCAGTGCTAGTTCCGGCCACCAAGAGACCCAGTACTTC
-	TRBV18	TRBD1	15	TRBJ2-7	CASSPGDRAGYEQYF	TGTGCCAGCTCACCCGGGGACAGGGCTGGGTACGAGCAGTACTTC
-	TRBV2	-	12	TRBJ2-1	CAGGRSYNEQVF	TGTGCCGGCGGACGGTCCTACAATGAGCAGGTCTTC
few	TRBV21-1	-	16	TRBJ2-1	CASSNCASGSYNEQFF	TGTGCCAGCAGCAACTGCGCCAGCGGTTCCTACAATGAGCAGTTCTTC
-	TRBV6-5	TRBD2	15	TRBJ2-5	CASSSPRAGKETQYF	TGTGCCAGCAGTTCCCCCCGAGCGGGGAAAGAGACCCAGTACTTC
-	TRBV9	TRBD1	16	TRBJ1-1	CASSVGGQGANTEAFF	TGTGCCAGCAGCGTAGGGGGACAGGGGGCGAACACTGAAGCTTTCTTT
-	TRBV18	TRBD1	16	TRBJ1-2	CASSPLGTGGNYGYTF	TGTGCCAGCTCACCACTCGGGACAGGGGGAAACTATGGCTACACCTTC
many	TRBV4-1	TRBD2	18	TRBJ2-7	CASSQTRLAGEKMYEQYF	TGCGCCAGCAGCCAAACCCGACTAGCGGGAGAGAAGATGTACGAGCAGTACTTC
few	TRBV5-1	TRBD2	16	TRBJ2-5	CASSLAVSGGTETQYF	TGCGCCAGCAGCTTGGCTGTGAGCGGGGGGACAGAGACCCAGTACTTC
-	TRBV5-1	TRBD2	14	TRBJ2-5	CASSTGGVGDEQYF	TGCGCCAGCAGCACGGGAGGGGTTGGCGATGAGCAGTACTTC
-	TRBV4-1	-	13	TRBJ2-7	CASSQVPSYEQYF	TGCGCCAGCAGCCAAGTACCAAGCTACGAGCAGTACTTC
few	TRBV29-1	TRBD2	13	TRBJ2-1	CSGRTSVYNEQFF	TGCAGCGGGCGGACTAGCGTCTACAATGAGCAGTTCTTC
-	TRBV15	-	15	TRBJ1-1	CATSRVGGANTEAFF	TGTGCCACCAGCAGAGTTGGGGGGGCGAACACTGAAGCTTTCTTT
few	TRBV4-2	-	16	TRBJ1-2	CASSQDSGAVNYGYTF	TGTGCCAGCAGCCAAGACTCGGGCGCGGTCAACTATGGCTACACCTTC
few	TRBV3-1	TRBD1	14	TRBJ2-7	CASSGNGTDYEQYF	TGTGCCAGCAGCGGGAACGGGACAGACTACGAGCAGTACTTC
few	TRBV20-1	-	13	TRBJ1-1	CSASTQENTEAFF	TGCAGTGCTAGTACGCAAGAGAACACTGAAGCTTTCTTT
-	TRBV5-1	-	14	TRBJ2-1	CASSFWKGNNEQFF	TGCGCCAGCAGCTTCTGGAAGGGCAACAATGAGCAGTTCTTC
-	TRBV5-1	-	14	TRBJ1-4	CASSPEGHNEKLFF	TGCGCCAGCAGCCCCGAAGGTCACAATGAAAAACTGTTTTTT
-	TRBV12-3/TRBV12-4	TRBD1	17	TRBJ2-7	CASSPSNRDRITYEQYF	TGTGCCAGCAGTCCGTCAAACCGGGACAGGATCACCTACGAGCAGTACTTC
-	TRBV20-1	-	11	TRBJ1-2	CSVYGSYGYTF	TGCAGTGTTTATGGGAGTTACGGCTACACCTTC
few	TRBV25-1	TRBD2	17	TRBJ2-2	CASTKTSGGAYTGELFF	TGTGCCAGCACCAAGACTAGCGGGGGGGCCTACACCGGGGAGCTGTTTTTT
-	TRBV20-1	TRBD1	15	TRBJ2-7	CSQKGTGDSYNEQYF	TGCAGCCAGAAAGGGACAGGAGACTCCTACAATGAGCAGTACTTC
-	TRBV9	-	15	TRBJ2-1	CASSARRGVDNEQFF	TGTGCCAGCAGCGCCCGGAGGGGGGTAGACAATGAGCAGTTCTTC
few	TRBV4-1	-	16	TRBJ1-2	CASSQEGPGTLHGYTF	TGCGCCAGCAGCCAAGAGGGCCCCGGGACATTACATGGCTACACCTTC
-	TRBV28	-	16	TRBJ1-5	CASQNLDYRRVQPQHF	TGTGCCAGCCAGAATTTGGACTACCGGCGGGTTCAGCCCCAGCATTTT
-	TRBV20-1	TRBD1	12	TRBJ2-7	CSAQGTAYEQYF	TGCAGTGCTCAGGGGACAGCCTACGAGCAGTACTTC
-	TRBV3-1	-	15	TRBJ1-1	CASSPLLSRNTEAFF	TGTGCCAGCAGCCCCCTTCTGAGTCGGAACACTGAAGCTTTCTTT
-	TRBV28	-	13	TRBJ2-7	CASSSQGDYEQYF	TGTGCCAGCAGCTCTCAGGGTGACTACGAGCAGTACTTC
-	TRBV20-1	TRBD2	14	TRBJ2-7	CSAALAGAAYEQYF	TGCAGTGCCGCCCTAGCGGGGGCTGCCTACGAGCAGTACTTC
-	TRBV20-1	-	14	TRBJ2-1	CSAHRAGLTNEQFF	TGCAGTGCACACCGGGCGGGGCTAACCAATGAGCAGTTCTTC
-	TRBV11-2	-	13	TRBJ1-1	CASSLHLDTGAFF	TGTGCCAGCAGCTTACATTTGGACACTGGAGCTTTCTTT
-	TRBV5-4	TRBD2	16	TRBJ2-5	CASSWTRGGPQETQYF	TGTGCCAGCAGCTGGACGCGGGGGGGCCCCCAAGAGACCCAGTACTTC
-	TRBV30	-	11	TRBJ2-1	CAGSQSNEQFF	TGTGCCGGGAGTCAGTCGAATGAGCAGTTCTTC
few	TRBV10-3	-	15	TRBJ2-3	CAISETPGGTDTQYF	TGTGCCATCAGTGAGACCCCGGGGGGCACAGATACGCAGTATTTT
few	TRBV6-6	TRBD1	15	TRBJ1-4	CASSGQGAGVEKLFF	TGTGCCAGCAGCGGACAGGGGGCGGGAGTCGAAAAACTGTTTTTT
few	TRBV4-1	-	17	TRBJ2-1	CASSPFLGPFGYNEQFF	TGCGCCAGCAGCCCCTTCCTCGGACCCTTCGGTTACAATGAGCAGTTCTTC
-	TRBV12-3/TRBV12-4	TRBD2	14	TRBJ2-7	CASSSTSNSYEQYF	TGTGCCAGCAGTTCGACTAGCAACTCCTACGAGCAGTACTTC
-	TRBV20-1	TRBD2	15	TRBJ2-5	CSAADGPGGWETQYF	TGCAGTGCCGCCGACGGTCCGGGGGGGTGGGAGACCCAGTACTTC
-	TRBV4-1	-	15	TRBJ2-5	CASSQVVGYYNEQYF	TGCGCCAGCAGCCAAGTGGTGGGGTACTACAATGAGCAGTACTTC
-	TRBV5-5	-	16	TRBJ2-7	CASSLVGQGGWYEQYF	TGTGCCAGCAGCTTGGTAGGTCAGGGAGGTTGGTACGAGCAGTACTTC
few	TRBV7-9	-	13	TRBJ2-3	CASSSHHTDTQYF	TGTGCCAGCAGCTCTCACCACACAGATACGCAGTATTTT
few	TRBV20-1	-	14	TRBJ1-6	CSASLGPLNSPLHF	TGCAGTGCTAGTCTCGGACCGCTGAATTCACCCCTCCACTTT